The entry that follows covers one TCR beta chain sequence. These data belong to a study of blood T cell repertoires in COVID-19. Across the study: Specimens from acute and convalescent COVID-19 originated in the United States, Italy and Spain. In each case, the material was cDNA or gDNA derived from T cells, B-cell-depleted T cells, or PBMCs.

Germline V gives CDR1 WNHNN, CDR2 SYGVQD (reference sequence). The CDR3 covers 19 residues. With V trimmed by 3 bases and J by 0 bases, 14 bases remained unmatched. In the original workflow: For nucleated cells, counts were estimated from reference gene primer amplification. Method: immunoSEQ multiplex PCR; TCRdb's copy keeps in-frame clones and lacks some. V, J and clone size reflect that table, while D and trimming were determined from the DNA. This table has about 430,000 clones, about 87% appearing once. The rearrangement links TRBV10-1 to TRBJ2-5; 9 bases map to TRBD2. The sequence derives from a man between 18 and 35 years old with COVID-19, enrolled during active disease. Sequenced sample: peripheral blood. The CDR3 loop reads CASSEGNSGGPEYQETQYF. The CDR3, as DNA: TGCGCCAGCAGTGAAGGGAATAGCGGGGGCCCAGAGTACCAAGAGACCCAGTACTTC.